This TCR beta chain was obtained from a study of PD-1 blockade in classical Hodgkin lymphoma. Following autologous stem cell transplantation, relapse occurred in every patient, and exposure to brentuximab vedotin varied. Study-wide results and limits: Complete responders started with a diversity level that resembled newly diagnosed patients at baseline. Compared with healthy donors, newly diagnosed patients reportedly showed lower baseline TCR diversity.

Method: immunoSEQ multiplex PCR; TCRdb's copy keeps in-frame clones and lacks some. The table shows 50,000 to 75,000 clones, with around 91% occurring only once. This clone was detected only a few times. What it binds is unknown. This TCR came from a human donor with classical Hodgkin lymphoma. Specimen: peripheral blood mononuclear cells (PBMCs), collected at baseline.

DNA of the CDR3: TGTGCCATCAGTGAAGGGGCGGTCGAGGATGGCTACACCTTC. Translating it yields CAISEGAVEDGYTF. The chain employs TRBV10-3 and TRBJ1-2; D perhaps matches TRBD1 (5 bases). CDR3 length equals 14 residues. The germline V gene has CDR1 ENHRY and CDR2 SYGVKD. The germline V and J ends were trimmed by 3 bases and 6 bases, with 14 bases remaining between them.